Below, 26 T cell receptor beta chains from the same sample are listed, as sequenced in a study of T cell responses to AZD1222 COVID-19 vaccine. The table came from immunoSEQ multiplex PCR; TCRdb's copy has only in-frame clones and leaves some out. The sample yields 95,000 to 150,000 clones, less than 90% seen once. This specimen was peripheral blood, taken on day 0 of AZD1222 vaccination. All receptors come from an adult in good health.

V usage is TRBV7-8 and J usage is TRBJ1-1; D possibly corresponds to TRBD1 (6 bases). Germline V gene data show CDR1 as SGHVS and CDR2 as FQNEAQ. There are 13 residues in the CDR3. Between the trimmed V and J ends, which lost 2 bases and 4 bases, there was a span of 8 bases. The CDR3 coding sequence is TGTGCCAGCAGCTTATTAGGGGGCACTGAAGCTTTCTTT. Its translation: CASSLLGGTEAFF.

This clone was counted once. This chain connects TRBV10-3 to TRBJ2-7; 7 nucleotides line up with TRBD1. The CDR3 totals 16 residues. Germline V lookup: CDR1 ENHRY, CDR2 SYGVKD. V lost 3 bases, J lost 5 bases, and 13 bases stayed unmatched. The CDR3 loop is CAISDPQTGTDNEQYF. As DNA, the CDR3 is TGTGCCATCAGTGACCCGCAAACCGGGACAGATAACGAGCAGTACTTC.

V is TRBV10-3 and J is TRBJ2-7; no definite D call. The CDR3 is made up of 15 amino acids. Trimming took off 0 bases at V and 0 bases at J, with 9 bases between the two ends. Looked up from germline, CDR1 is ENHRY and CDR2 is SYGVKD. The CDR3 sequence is CAISESGPDSYEQYF. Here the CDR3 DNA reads TGTGCCATCAGTGAGTCGGGCCCGGACTCCTACGAGCAGTACTTC.

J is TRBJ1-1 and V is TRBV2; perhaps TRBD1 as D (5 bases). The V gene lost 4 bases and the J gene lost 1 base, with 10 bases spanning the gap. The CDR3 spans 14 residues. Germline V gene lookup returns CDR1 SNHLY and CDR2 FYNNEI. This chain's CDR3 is CASSVRGTNTEAFF. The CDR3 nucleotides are TGTGCCAGCAGTGTCCGGGGGACGAACACTGAAGCTTTCTTT. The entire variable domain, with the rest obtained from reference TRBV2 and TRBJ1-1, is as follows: EPEVTQTPSHQVTQMGQEVILRCVPISNHLYFYWYRQILGQKVEFLVSFYNNEISEKSEIFDDQFSVERPDGSNFTLKIRSTKLEDSAMYFCASSVRGTNTEAFFGQGTRLTVV.

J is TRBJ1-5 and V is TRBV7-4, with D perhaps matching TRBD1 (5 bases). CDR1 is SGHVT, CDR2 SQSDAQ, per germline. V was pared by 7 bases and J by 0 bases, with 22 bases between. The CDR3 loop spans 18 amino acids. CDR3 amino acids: CASTLLGEGGYSNQPQHF. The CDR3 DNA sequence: TGTGCCAGCACCCTACTGGGGGAGGGAGGTTATAGCAATCAGCCCCAGCATTTT.

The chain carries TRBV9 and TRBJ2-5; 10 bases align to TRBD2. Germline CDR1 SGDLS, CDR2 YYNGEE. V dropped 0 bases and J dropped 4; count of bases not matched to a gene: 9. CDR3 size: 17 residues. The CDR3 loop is CASSVGSSGSSRETQYF. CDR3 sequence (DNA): TGTGCCAGCAGCGTAGGATCTAGCGGGAGTTCGAGAGAGACCCAGTACTTC. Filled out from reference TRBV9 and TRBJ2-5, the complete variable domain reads DSGVTQTPKHLITATGQRVTLRCSPRSGDLSVYWYQQSLDQGLQFLIQYYNGEERAKGNILERFSAQQFPDLHSELNLSSLELGDSALYFCASSVGSSGSSRETQYFGPGTRLLVL.

The CDR3 protein is CASSPPSSGLQGYTF. CDR3 nucleotides: TGTGCCAGCAGCCCCCCCTCGTCGGGACTGCAGGGCTACACCTTC. The chain has TRBV7-9 and TRBJ1-2, with D possibly matching TRBD1 (5 bases). Trimming pared 5 bases from V and 8 bases from J, leaving 21 bases between. This CDR3 is built from 15 residues. The germline V gene has CDR1 SEHNR and CDR2 FQNEAQ (reference sequence).

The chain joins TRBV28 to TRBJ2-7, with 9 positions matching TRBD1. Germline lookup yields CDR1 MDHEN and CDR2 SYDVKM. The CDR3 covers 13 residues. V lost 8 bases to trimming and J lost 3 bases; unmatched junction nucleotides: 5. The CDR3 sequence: CASLRTGVYEQYF. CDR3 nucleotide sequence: TGTGCCAGCCTGAGGACAGGGGTCTACGAGCAGTACTTC. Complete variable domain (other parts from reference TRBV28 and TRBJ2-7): DVKVTQSSRYLVKRTGEKVFLECVQDMDHENMFWYRQDPGLGLRLIYFSYDVKMKEKGDIPEGYSVSREKKERFSLILESASTNQTSMYLCASLRTGVYEQYFGPGTRLTVT.

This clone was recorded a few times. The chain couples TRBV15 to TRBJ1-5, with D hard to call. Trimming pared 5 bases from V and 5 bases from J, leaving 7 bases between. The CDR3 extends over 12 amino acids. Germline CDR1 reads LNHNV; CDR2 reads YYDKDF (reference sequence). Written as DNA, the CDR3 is TGTGCCACCAGCCCCCAGGATCAGCCCCAGCATTTT. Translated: CATSPQDQPQHF.

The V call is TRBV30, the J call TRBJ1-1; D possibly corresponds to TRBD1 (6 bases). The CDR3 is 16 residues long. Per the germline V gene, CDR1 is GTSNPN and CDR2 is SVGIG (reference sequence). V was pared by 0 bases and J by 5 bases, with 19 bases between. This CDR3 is CAWSVMSMDRKTEAFF. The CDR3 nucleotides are TGTGCCTGGAGTGTTATGTCTATGGACAGAAAAACTGAAGCTTTCTTT.

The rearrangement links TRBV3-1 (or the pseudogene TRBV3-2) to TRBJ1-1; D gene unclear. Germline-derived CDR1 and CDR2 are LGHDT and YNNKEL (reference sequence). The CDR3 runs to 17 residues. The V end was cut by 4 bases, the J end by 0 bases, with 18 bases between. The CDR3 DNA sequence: TGTGCCAGCAGCCCCTCTGCCTTCGCATATCTGAACACTGAAGCTTTCTTT. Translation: CASSPSAFAYLNTEAFF.

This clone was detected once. The CDR3 sequence is CASSLVRQVGYTF. In DNA form, the CDR3 reads TGTGCCAGCAGCTTGGTCCGGCAGGTTGGCTACACCTTC. The rearrangement links TRBV5-6 to TRBJ1-2; no clear D gene. Germline CDR1 and CDR2: SGHDT and YYEEEE. There are 13 residues in the CDR3. V lost 0 bases and J lost 7, with 10 bases in between.

The CDR3 DNA reads as TGTGCCAGCCAAACTCCGGACAGGGGGCGTCTTCGGGACACTGAAGCTTTCTTT. Translated, it gives CASQTPDRGRLRDTEAFF. V gene TRBV28 combines with J gene TRBJ1-1; 11 bases align to TRBD1. This CDR3 has 18 amino acids. With 8 bases clipped from V and 3 bases from J, the junction kept 17 bases outside the gene matches. Germline V gives CDR1 MDHEN, CDR2 SYDVKM. Full variable domain (rest looked up from reference TRBV28 and TRBJ1-1): DVKVTQSSRYLVKRTGEKVFLECVQDMDHENMFWYRQDPGLGLRLIYFSYDVKMKEKGDIPEGYSVSREKKERFSLILESASTNQTSMYLCASQTPDRGRLRDTEAFFGQGTRLTVV.

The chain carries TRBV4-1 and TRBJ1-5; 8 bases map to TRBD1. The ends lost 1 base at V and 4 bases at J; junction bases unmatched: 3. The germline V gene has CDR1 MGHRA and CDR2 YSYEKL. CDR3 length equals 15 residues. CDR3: CASSQAGQGNQPQHF. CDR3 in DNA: TGCGCCAGCAGCCAAGCAGGACAGGGTAATCAGCCCCAGCATTTT.

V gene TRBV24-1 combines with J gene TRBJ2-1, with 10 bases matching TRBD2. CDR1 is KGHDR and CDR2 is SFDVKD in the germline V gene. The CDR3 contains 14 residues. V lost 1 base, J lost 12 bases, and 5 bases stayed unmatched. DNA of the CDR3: TGTGCCACCAGTGATTTCTCGAGCGGGAGGGGGCAGTTCTTC. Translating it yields CATSDFSSGRGQFF.

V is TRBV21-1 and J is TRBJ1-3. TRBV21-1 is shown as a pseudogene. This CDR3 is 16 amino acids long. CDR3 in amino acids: CASSGPGRSSGNTIYF. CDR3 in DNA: TGTGCCAGCAGCGGACCGGGACGTAGCTCTGGAAACACCATATATTTT.

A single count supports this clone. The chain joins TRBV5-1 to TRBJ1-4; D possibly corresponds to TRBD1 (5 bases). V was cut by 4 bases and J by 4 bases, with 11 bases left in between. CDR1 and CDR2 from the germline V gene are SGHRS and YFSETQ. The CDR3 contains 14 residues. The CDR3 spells CASSRGAFNEKLFF. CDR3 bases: TGCGCCAGCAGCCGCGGGGCCTTTAATGAAAAACTGTTTTTT.

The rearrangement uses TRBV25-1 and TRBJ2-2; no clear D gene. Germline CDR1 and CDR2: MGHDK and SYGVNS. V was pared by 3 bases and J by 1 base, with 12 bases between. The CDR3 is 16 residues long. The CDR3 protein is CASSEIGFWNTGELFF. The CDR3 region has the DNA TGTGCCAGCAGTGAGATAGGGTTTTGGAACACCGGGGAGCTGTTTTTT.

CDR3 sequence: CAWSVTRTNYGYTF. The CDR3 DNA reads TGTGCCTGGAGTGTAACCAGAACGAACTATGGCTACACCTTC. This chain uses TRBV30 with TRBJ1-2; D call uncertain. Trimming shortened V by 0 bases and J by 2 bases, and 10 bases separated the two germline ends. Germline V gene lookup returns CDR1 GTSNPN and CDR2 SVGIG (reference sequence). The CDR3 length is 14 residues.

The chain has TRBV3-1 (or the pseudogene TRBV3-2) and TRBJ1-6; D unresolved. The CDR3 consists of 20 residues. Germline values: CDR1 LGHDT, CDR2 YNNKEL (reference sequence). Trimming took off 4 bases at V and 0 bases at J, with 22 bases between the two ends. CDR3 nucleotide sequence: TGTGCCAGCAGCCGTGACATTTTTCGGTTCGAGAGCTCCTATAATTCACCCCTCCACTTT. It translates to CASSRDIFRFESSYNSPLHF.

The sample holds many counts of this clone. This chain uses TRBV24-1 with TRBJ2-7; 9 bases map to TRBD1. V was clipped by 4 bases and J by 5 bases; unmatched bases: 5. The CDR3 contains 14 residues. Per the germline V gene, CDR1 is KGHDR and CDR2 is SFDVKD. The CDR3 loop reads CATSDWDRANEQYF. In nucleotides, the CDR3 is TGTGCCACCAGTGACTGGGACAGGGCTAACGAGCAGTACTTC.

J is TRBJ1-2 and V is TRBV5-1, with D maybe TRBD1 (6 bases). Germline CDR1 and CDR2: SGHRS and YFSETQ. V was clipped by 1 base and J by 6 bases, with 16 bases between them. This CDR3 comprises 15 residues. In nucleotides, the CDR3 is TGCGCCAGCAGCTTGTTCGGGACACATCTAGATGGCTACACCTTC. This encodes CASSLFGTHLDGYTF.

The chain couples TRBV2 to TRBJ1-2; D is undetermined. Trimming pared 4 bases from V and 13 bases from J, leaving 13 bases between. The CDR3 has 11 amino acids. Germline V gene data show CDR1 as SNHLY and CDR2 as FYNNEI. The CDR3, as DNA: TGTGCCAGCAGTGTTGTGTTTGGCCGCACCTTC. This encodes CASSVVFGRTF.

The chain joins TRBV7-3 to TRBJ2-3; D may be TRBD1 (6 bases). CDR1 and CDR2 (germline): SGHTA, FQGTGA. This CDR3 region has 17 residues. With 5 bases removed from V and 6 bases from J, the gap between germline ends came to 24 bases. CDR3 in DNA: TGTGCCAGCAGCACCGGGACACAGAGCCCTTACGCGGATACGCAGTATTTT. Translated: CASSTGTQSPYADTQYF.

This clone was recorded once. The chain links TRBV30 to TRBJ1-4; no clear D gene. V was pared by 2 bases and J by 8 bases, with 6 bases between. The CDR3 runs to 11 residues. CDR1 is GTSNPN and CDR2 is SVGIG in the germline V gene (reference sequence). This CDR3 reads CAWSQPEKLFF. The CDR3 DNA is TGTGCCTGGAGTCAACCCGAAAAACTGTTTTTT.

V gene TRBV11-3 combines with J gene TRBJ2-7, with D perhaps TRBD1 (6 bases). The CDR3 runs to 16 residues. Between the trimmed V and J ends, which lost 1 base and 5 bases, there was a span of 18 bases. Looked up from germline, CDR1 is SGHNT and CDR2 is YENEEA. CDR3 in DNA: TGTGCCAGCAGCTTAGGTGATTTACAGGGTAAGGACGAGCAGTACTTC. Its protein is CASSLGDLQGKDEQYF.